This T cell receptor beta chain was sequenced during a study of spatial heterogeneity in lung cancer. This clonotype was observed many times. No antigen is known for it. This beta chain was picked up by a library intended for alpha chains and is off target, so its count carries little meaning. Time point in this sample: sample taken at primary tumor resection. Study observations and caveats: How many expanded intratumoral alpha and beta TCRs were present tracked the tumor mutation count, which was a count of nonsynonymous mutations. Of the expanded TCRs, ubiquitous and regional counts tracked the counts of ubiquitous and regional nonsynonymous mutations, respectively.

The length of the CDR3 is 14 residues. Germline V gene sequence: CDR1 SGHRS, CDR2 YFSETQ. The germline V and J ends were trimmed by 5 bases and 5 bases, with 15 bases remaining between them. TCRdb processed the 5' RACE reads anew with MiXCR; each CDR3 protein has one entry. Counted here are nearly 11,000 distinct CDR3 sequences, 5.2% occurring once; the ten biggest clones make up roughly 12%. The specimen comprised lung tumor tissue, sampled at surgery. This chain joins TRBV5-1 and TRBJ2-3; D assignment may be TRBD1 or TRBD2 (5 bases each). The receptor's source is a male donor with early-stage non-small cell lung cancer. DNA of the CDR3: TGCGCCAGCAGTTGGGAGAGGGGCATAGATACGCAGTATTTT. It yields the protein CASSWERGIDTQYF.